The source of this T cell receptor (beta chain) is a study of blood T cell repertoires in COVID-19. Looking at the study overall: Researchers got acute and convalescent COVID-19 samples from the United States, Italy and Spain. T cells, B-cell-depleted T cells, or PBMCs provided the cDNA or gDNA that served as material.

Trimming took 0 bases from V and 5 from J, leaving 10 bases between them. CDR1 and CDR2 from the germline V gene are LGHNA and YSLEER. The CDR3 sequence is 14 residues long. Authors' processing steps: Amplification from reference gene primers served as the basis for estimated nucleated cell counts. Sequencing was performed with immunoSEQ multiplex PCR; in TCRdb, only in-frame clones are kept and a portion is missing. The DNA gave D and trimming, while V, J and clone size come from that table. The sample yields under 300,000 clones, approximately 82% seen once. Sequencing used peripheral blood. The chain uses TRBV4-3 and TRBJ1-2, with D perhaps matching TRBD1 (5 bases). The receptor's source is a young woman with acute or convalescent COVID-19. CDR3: CASSQDPQGYGYTF. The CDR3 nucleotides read TGCGCCAGCAGCCAAGATCCCCAGGGATATGGCTACACCTTC.